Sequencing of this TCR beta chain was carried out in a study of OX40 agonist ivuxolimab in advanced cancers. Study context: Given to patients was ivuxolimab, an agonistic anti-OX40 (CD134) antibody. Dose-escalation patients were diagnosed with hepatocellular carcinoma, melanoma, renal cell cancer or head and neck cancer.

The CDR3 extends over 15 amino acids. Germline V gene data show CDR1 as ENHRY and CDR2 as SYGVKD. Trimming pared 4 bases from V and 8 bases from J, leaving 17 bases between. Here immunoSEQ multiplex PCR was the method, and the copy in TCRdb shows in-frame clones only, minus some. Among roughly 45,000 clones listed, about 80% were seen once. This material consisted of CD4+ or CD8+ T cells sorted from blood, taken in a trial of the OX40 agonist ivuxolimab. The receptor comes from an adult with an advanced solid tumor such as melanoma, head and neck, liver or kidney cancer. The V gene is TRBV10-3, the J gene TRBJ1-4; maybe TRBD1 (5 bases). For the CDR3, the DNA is TGTGCCATCAGTGGGGAAGGGGCGAGCAGAGAAAAACTGTTTTTT. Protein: CAISGEGASREKLFF.